The rows below give T cell receptor beta chains drawn from one sample of a study of shared clonotypes between healthy human individuals. Repertoires were generated with immunoSEQ multiplex PCR, while TCRdb's copy carries only in-frame clones and drops some. Of millions of clones in the sample, 85% to 95% were seen once. Input material: naive CD8+ T cells from PBMCs. The receptors shown here come from a man younger than 35 in good health. Some clones in this sample may be carry-over from other donors' samples. The CDR3 runs from the conserved cysteine through the conserved F or W. D genes are given only for firm matches. Part of the rows lack a size; the others show once, few, many or a class for expanded clones.

size: few
D: .
V: TRBV7-9
J: TRBJ1-1
CDR3: CASSSPLNTEAFF
DNA: TGTGCCAGCAGCTCACCGCTTAACACTGAAGCTTTCTTT

size: .
D: TRBD1
V: TRBV9
J: TRBJ2-1
CDR3: CASSARTGDSYNEQFF
DNA: TGTGCCAGCAGCGCCCGGACAGGAGACTCCTACAATGAGCAGTTCTTC

size: .
D: .
V: TRBV6-5
J: TRBJ2-7
CDR3: CASSLTPGPYEQYF
DNA: TGTGCCAGCAGCTTAACCCCAGGGCCCTACGAGCAGTACTTC

size: .
D: .
V: TRBV5-8
J: TRBJ2-7
CDR3: CASSLGSGARPYEQYF
DNA: TGTGCCAGCAGCTTGGGGTCGGGGGCACGTCCCTACGAGCAGTACTTC

size: .
D: .
V: TRBV29-1
J: TRBJ1-1
CDR3: CSVHDLNTEAFF
DNA: TGCAGCGTTCACGACTTGAACACTGAAGCTTTCTTT

size: .
D: TRBD1
V: TRBV4-3
J: TRBJ1-2
CDR3: CASSQDVNRQGARGYTF
DNA: TGCGCCAGCAGCCAAGATGTGAATAGACAGGGGGCGCGGGGCTACACCTTC

size: .
D: .
V: TRBV5-1
J: TRBJ1-1
CDR3: CASSLVGGINTEAFF
DNA: TGCGCCAGCAGCTTGGTGGGAGGGATAAACACTGAAGCTTTCTTT

size: .
D: TRBD1
V: TRBV6-5
J: TRBJ1-1
CDR3: CASSTVTGGTEAFF
DNA: TGTGCCAGCAGTACCGTAACAGGGGGAACTGAAGCTTTCTTT

size: .
D: .
V: TRBV4-3
J: TRBJ2-7
CDR3: CASSQDFFLEGSYEQYF
DNA: TGCGCCAGCAGCCAAGATTTCTTCCTTGAGGGTTCCTACGAGCAGTACTTC

size: .
D: TRBD1
V: TRBV7-3
J: TRBJ1-1
CDR3: CASSPGDRGNTEAFF
DNA: TGTGCCAGCAGCCCTGGGGACAGGGGGAACACTGAAGCTTTCTTT

size: once
D: .
V: TRBV28
J: TRBJ1-1
CDR3: CASSLWDPGATNTEAFF
DNA: TGTGCCAGCAGTTTATGGGACCCAGGGGCCACGAACACTGAAGCTTTCTTT

size: once
D: TRBD2
V: TRBV5-1
J: TRBJ2-4
CDR3: CASSQAGSDIQYF
DNA: TGCGCCAGCAGCCAAGCGGGATCGGACATTCAGTACTTC

size: .
D: TRBD1
V: TRBV9
J: TRBJ2-1
CDR3: CASSTRQGLEQFF
DNA: TGTGCCAGCAGCACCCGACAGGGCCTTGAGCAGTTCTTC

size: .
D: .
V: TRBV7-2
J: TRBJ2-1
CDR3: CASSPDNEQFF
DNA: TGTGCCAGCAGCCCCGACAATGAGCAGTTCTTC

size: .
D: TRBD1
V: TRBV6-5
J: TRBJ1-2
CDR3: CASSYSTGQKPYGYTF
DNA: TGTGCCAGCAGTTACTCGACGGGACAGAAACCCTATGGCTACACCTTC

size: .
D: .
V: TRBV27
J: TRBJ2-7
CDR3: CASSSEGGRAAGEQYF
DNA: TGTGCCAGCAGTTCCGAAGGGGGGCGGGCCGCGGGCGAGCAGTACTTC

size: .
D: .
V: TRBV10-1
J: TRBJ2-3
CDR3: CASSESGTSTDTQYF
DNA: TGCGCCAGCAGTGAGTCCGGGACCAGCACAGATACGCAGTATTTT

size: .
D: TRBD1
V: TRBV7-9
J: TRBJ1-1
CDR3: CASSFPITGDTEAFF
DNA: TGTGCCAGCAGCTTCCCCATTACAGGGGACACTGAAGCTTTCTTT

size: .
D: .
V: TRBV9
J: TRBJ1-1
CDR3: CASSPRAGPLNTEAFF
DNA: TGTGCCAGCAGCCCCCGGGCGGGACCCCTGAACACTGAAGCTTTCTTT

size: .
D: .
V: TRBV19
J: TRBJ1-5
CDR3: CASSTHPDRLSNQPQHF
DNA: TGTGCCAGTAGTACCCATCCGGACCGTCTATCGAATCAGCCCCAGCATTTT

size: .
D: .
V: TRBV7-9
J: TRBJ2-1
CDR3: CASSLVGGYNEQFF
DNA: TGTGCCAGCAGCTTAGTAGGCGGTTACAATGAGCAGTTCTTC

size: .
D: .
V: TRBV19
J: TRBJ2-7
CDR3: CASSLDLNYEQYF
DNA: TGTGCCAGTAGTCTGGACTTAAACTACGAGCAGTACTTC

size: .
D: TRBD2
V: TRBV12-5
J: TRBJ2-7
CDR3: CASGRPSGSTYEQYF
DNA: TGTGCTAGTGGCAGGCCTAGCGGGTCAACCTACGAGCAGTACTTC

size: .
D: TRBD1
V: TRBV28
J: TRBJ1-2
CDR3: CASTLGPGGEWGYTF
DNA: TGTGCCAGCACCCTGGGGCCAGGGGGAGAATGGGGCTACACCTTC

size: .
D: .
V: TRBV27
J: TRBJ2-7
CDR3: CASSLGTPSSYEQYF
DNA: TGTGCCAGCAGTTTAGGCACCCCGAGCTCCTACGAGCAGTACTTC

size: .
D: TRBD2
V: TRBV4-1
J: TRBJ2-1
CDR3: CASSQESGVRSYNEQFF
DNA: TGCGCCAGCAGCCAAGAAAGCGGGGTGCGATCCTACAATGAGCAGTTCTTC

size: .
D: TRBD2
V: TRBV29-1
J: TRBJ2-5
CDR3: CSVEDHSSGRARETQYF
DNA: TGCAGCGTTGAAGATCATTCCAGCGGGAGGGCCCGGGAGACCCAGTACTTC

size: .
D: .
V: TRBV5-4
J: TRBJ1-5
CDR3: CASSFHGEIGQPQHF
DNA: TGTGCCAGCAGCTTTCACGGTGAGATTGGTCAGCCCCAGCATTTT

size: .
D: TRBD1
V: TRBV19
J: TRBJ1-2
CDR3: CASDQGDYGYTF
DNA: TGTGCCAGCGATCAGGGGGACTATGGCTACACCTTC

size: .
D: .
V: TRBV28
J: TRBJ2-1
CDR3: CASSQTLTESSYNEQFF
DNA: TGTGCCAGCAGCCAAACGCTTACAGAGTCTTCCTACAATGAGCAGTTCTTC

size: few
D: .
V: TRBV28
J: TRBJ1-5
CDR3: CASSPFNQPQHF
DNA: TGTGCCAGCAGCCCTTTCAATCAGCCCCAGCATTTT

size: .
D: .
V: TRBV15
J: TRBJ2-1
CDR3: CATGITGKDNEQFF
DNA: TGTGCCACCGGAATCACAGGGAAGGACAATGAGCAGTTCTTC

size: .
D: TRBD1
V: TRBV10-2
J: TRBJ2-3
CDR3: CASSNRDRGPADTQYF
DNA: TGCGCCAGCAGTAACCGGGACAGGGGGCCGGCAGATACGCAGTATTTT

size: .
D: .
V: TRBV29-1
J: TRBJ2-2
CDR3: CSGRQPNTGELFF
DNA: TGCAGCGGAAGACAGCCGAACACCGGGGAGCTGTTTTTT

size: .
D: .
V: TRBV7-6
J: TRBJ1-2
CDR3: CASSPREPYYGYTF
DNA: TGTGCCAGCAGCCCGCGGGAGCCCTACTATGGCTACACCTTC

size: .
D: TRBD2
V: TRBV10-2
J: TRBJ2-1
CDR3: CASSERLAGKSSYNEQFF
DNA: TGCGCCAGCAGTGAGCGGCTAGCGGGCAAGAGCTCCTACAATGAGCAGTTCTTC

size: .
D: .
V: TRBV11-2
J: TRBJ1-1
CDR3: CASSLDLSLWAGTEAFF
DNA: TGTGCCAGCAGCTTAGATCTATCTCTCTGGGCGGGGACTGAAGCTTTCTTT

size: .
D: TRBD2
V: TRBV27
J: TRBJ2-7
CDR3: CASSPYRLAGGSYEQYF
DNA: TGTGCCAGCAGTCCCTATCGACTAGCGGGAGGGTCCTACGAGCAGTACTTC

size: .
D: .
V: TRBV7-9
J: TRBJ1-5
CDR3: CASSRDRNQPQHF
DNA: TGTGCCAGCAGCCGGGACCGCAATCAGCCCCAGCATTTT

size: .
D: TRBD1
V: TRBV7-9
J: TRBJ2-7
CDR3: CASKVGQGSPYEQYF
DNA: TGTGCCAGCAAGGTAGGACAGGGATCCCCCTACGAGCAGTACTTC

size: .
D: .
V: TRBV7-9
J: TRBJ1-3
CDR3: CASSLDGSGNTIYF
DNA: TGTGCCAGCAGCTTAGACGGCTCTGGAAACACCATATATTTT

size: once
D: .
V: TRBV11-2
J: TRBJ2-1
CDR3: CASQLSYEQFF
DNA: TGTGCCAGCCAGCTTAGCTATGAGCAGTTCTTC

size: .
D: .
V: TRBV4-3
J: TRBJ1-1
CDR3: CASSPSRGGEFAFF
DNA: TGCGCCAGCAGCCCATCTCGGGGGGGTGAGTTTGCTTTCTTT

size: .
D: TRBD1
V: TRBV14
J: TRBJ2-7
CDR3: CASRRQGADEQYF
DNA: TGTGCCAGCAGAAGGCAGGGGGCAGACGAGCAGTACTTC

size: .
D: TRBD1
V: TRBV15
J: TRBJ2-1
CDR3: CATSRDRVHEQFF
DNA: TGTGCCACCAGCAGGGACAGGGTTCATGAGCAGTTCTTC

size: .
D: TRBD1
V: TRBV6-1
J: TRBJ2-2
CDR3: CASTGQANTGELFF
DNA: TGTGCCAGCACAGGACAGGCGAACACCGGGGAGCTGTTTTTT

size: .
D: .
V: TRBV4-3
J: TRBJ1-1
CDR3: CASSSLGTEAFF
DNA: TGCGCCAGCAGCAGTTTAGGGACCGAAGCTTTCTTT

size: .
D: TRBD2
V: TRBV2
J: TRBJ2-7
CDR3: CASREREGVSYEQYF
DNA: TGTGCCAGCAGAGAGCGGGAGGGGGTCTCCTACGAGCAGTACTTC

size: .
D: .
V: TRBV5-6
J: TRBJ2-1
CDR3: CASSLGQAYNEQFF
DNA: TGTGCCAGCAGCTTGGGGCAGGCGTACAATGAGCAGTTCTTC

size: .
D: TRBD2
V: TRBV2
J: TRBJ2-1
CDR3: CASIVSGRVMFF
DNA: TGTGCCAGCATAGTGTCAGGGAGGGTTATGTTCTTC

size: .
D: .
V: TRBV7-8
J: TRBJ2-7
CDR3: CASSPFTGFSYEQYF
DNA: TGTGCCAGCAGCCCATTCACAGGGTTCTCCTACGAGCAGTACTTC

size: .
D: TRBD2
V: TRBV7-9
J: TRBJ2-1
CDR3: CASSSPGTSGSRNEQFF
DNA: TGTGCCAGCAGCTCCCCAGGGACTAGCGGGAGCCGCAATGAGCAGTTCTTC